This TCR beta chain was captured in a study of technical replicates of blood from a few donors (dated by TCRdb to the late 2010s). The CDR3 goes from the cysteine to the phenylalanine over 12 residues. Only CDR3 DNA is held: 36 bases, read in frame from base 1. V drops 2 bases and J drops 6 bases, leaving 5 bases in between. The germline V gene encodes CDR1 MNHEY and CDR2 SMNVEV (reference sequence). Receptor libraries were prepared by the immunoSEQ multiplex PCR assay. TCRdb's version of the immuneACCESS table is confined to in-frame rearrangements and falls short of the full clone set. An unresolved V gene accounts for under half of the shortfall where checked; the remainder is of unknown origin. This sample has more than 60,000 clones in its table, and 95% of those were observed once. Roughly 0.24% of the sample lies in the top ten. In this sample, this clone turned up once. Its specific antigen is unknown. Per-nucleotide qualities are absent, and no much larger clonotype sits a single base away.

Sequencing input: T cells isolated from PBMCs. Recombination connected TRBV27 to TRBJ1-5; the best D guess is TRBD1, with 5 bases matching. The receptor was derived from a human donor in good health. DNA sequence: TGTGCCAGCAGTTTAAGGGGTCAGCCCCAGCATTTT. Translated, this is CASSLRGQPQHF.